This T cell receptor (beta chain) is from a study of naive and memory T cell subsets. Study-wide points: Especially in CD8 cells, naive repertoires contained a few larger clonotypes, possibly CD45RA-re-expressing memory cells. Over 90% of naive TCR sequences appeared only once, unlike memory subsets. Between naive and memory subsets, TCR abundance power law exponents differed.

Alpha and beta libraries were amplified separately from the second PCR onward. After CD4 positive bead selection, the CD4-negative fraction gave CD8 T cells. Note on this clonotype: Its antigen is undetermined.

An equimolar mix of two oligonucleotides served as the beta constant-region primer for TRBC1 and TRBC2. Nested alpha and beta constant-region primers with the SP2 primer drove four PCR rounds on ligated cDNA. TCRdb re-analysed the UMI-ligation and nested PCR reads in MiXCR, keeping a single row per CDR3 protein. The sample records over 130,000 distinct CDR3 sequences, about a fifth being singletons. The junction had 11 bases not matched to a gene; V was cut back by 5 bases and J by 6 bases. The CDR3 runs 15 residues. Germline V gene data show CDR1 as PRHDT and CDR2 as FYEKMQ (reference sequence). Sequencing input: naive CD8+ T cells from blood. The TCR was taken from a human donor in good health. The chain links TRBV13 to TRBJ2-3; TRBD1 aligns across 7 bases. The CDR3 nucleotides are TGTGCCAGCAGCCGACAGGGAGTGTTCACTGATACGCAGTATTTT. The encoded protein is CASSRQGVFTDTQYF.